A single sample is the source of the 27 T cell receptor beta chains below, sequenced in a study of Ad26.COV2.S vaccination and SARS-CoV-2 variants. This sample's treatment: some 20 received Ad26.COV2.S at low or high dose, single or two shots; a few received placebo; per-sample allocation not given. Specimen acquisition occurred on day 63 following the initial vaccine or placebo injection. Generated by immunoSEQ multiplex PCR, the TCRdb table keeps only in-frame clones and is missing some. The sample yields around 420,000 clones, more than 75% seen once. This sample comprised peripheral blood, obtained in a trial of Ad26.COV2.S vaccine versus placebo. The receptors were gathered from a person aged 18-60 years who received the Ad26.COV2.S COVID-19 vaccine or a placebo.

The V and J genes are TRBV14 and TRBJ1-2; TRBD1 matches at 9 bases. The CDR3 contains 16 residues. J gave up 9 bases and V 1 base, and 12 bases lay outside the gene matches. Germline CDR1 SGHDN, CDR2 FVKESK. This CDR3 is CASSQAFGTGSLRYTF. The CDR3 DNA reads TGTGCCAGCAGCCAAGCTTTCGGGACAGGGTCCTTGCGCTACACCTTC.

This clone occurred a few times. The CDR3 region has the DNA TGTGCCAGCAGTTCCCTCCCACAGGGAAGAACTGAAGCTTTCTTT. Protein: CASSSLPQGRTEAFF. The chain carries TRBV28 and TRBJ1-1, with TRBD1 as a possible D gene (6 bases). The CDR3 has 15 amino acids. Trimming took 4 bases from V and 5 from J, leaving 17 bases between them. In germline, CDR1 is MDHEN, CDR2 SYDVKM.

The V call is TRBV30, the J call TRBJ1-1; D call uncertain. CDR3 size: 10 residues. Trimming removed 4 bases from V and 6 bases from J, with 6 bases in between. Per germline, CDR1 GTSNPN and CDR2 SVGIG (reference sequence). The CDR3 reads CAWKLAEAFF. DNA for the CDR3: TGTGCCTGGAAGCTTGCTGAAGCTTTCTTT.

This chain links TRBV6-2 or TRBV6-3 with TRBJ1-2; 9 positions match TRBD1. Germline CDR1 and CDR2: MNHEY and SVGEGT. The J segment lost 6 bases and the V segment lost 4 bases, leaving 3 bases of the junction unmatched. The CDR3 totals 13 residues. CDR3: CASSWGQGDGYTF. The DNA of the CDR3 is TGTGCCAGCAGTTGGGGACAGGGCGATGGCTACACCTTC.

This chain links TRBV12-5 with TRBJ1-5; D is perhaps TRBD1 (5 bases). Germline CDR1 and CDR2: LGHNT and FRNRAP. The CDR3 has 15 amino acids. Trimming removed 3 bases from V and 3 bases from J, with 12 bases in between. CDR3 nucleotide sequence: TGTGCTAGTGGTTTCCCCCCAGGGTTCAATCAGCCCCAGCATTTT. Residues: CASGFPPGFNQPQHF.

The rearrangement links TRBV7-9 to TRBJ1-4; the D gene is possibly TRBD1 (6 bases). The CDR3 extends over 17 amino acids. The germline gives CDR1 SEHNR, CDR2 FQNEAQ (reference sequence). Trimming removed 1 base at V and 8 bases at J, with 20 bases between. CDR3 region: CASSLGAVRGEWEKLFF. In nucleotides, the CDR3 is TGTGCCAGCAGCTTAGGGGCCGTCAGGGGAGAATGGGAAAAACTGTTTTTT.

The chain links TRBV5-1 to TRBJ2-7, with D possibly matching TRBD2 (5 bases). Germline-derived CDR1 and CDR2 are SGHRS and YFSETQ. This CDR3 has 13 amino acids. V lost 4 bases and J lost 3, with 11 bases in between. In DNA form, the CDR3 reads TGCGCCAGCAGCGCCGGGAACATCTACGAGCAGTACTTC. It specifies CASSAGNIYEQYF.

The sample holds one count of this clone. The rearrangement uses TRBV28 and TRBJ2-3; D is ambiguous. This CDR3 spans 14 amino acids. V lost 6 bases and J lost 4, with 14 bases in between. Per the germline V gene, CDR1 is MDHEN and CDR2 is SYDVKM. In nucleotides, the CDR3 is TGTGCCAGCAGCCTAGGACGGCAGGCAGATACGCAGTATTTT. Amino acids: CASSLGRQADTQYF.

V and J are TRBV9 and TRBJ1-3; maybe TRBD1 (5 bases). Trimming took 2 bases from V and 9 from J, leaving 15 bases between them. Germline assignment: CDR1 SGDLS and CDR2 YYNGEE. The CDR3 is 14 residues long. CDR3 amino acids: CASSVGTAGRTIYF. CDR3 bases: TGTGCCAGCAGCGTGGGGACTGCAGGGCGCACCATATATTTT.

The chain joins TRBV13 to TRBJ2-5; possibly TRBD1 for D (5 bases). There are 13 residues in the CDR3. V was cut by 4 bases and J by 5 bases, with 11 bases left in between. From germline, CDR1 is PRHDT and CDR2 FYEKMQ (reference sequence). The CDR3 region is CASSSRVSETQYF. The DNA for the CDR3 is TGTGCCAGCAGCTCCAGGGTAAGCGAGACCCAGTACTTC.

The chain links TRBV7-3 to TRBJ2-5; D gene ambiguous. Germline assignment: CDR1 SGHTA and CDR2 FQGTGA. Trimming removed 2 bases at V and 2 bases at J, with 9 bases between. The CDR3 is 14 amino acids. In nucleotides, the CDR3 is TGTGCCAGCAGCTTAGGGGTGGGGCAAGAGACCCAGTACTTC. This sequence encodes CASSLGVGQETQYF.

This sequence joins TRBV28 and TRBJ1-3, with TRBD1 as a possible D gene (6 bases). V was pared by 2 bases and J by 3 bases, with 11 bases between. The germline V gene has CDR1 MDHEN and CDR2 SYDVKM. This CDR3 is built from 15 residues. The CDR3 region has the DNA TGTGCCAGCAGTTTAATGGGGGGCGTTGGAAACACCATATATTTT. As protein: CASSLMGGVGNTIYF.

V usage is TRBV10-3 and J usage is TRBJ2-2; D call uncertain. Per the germline V gene, CDR1 is ENHRY and CDR2 is SYGVKD. The CDR3 contains 13 residues. The V end lost 6 bases, the J end lost 4 bases, and 9 bases lay between the germline ends. The chain's CDR3 is CAIRNGSTGELFF. The CDR3 DNA follows: TGTGCCATCAGGAACGGTAGCACCGGGGAGCTGTTTTTT.

This CDR3 reads CATRDRGSPGELFF. DNA for the CDR3: TGTGCCACCCGGGACAGGGGGTCCCCCGGGGAGCTGTTTTTT. The chain couples TRBV6-5 to TRBJ2-2, with 11 bases fitting TRBD1. The CDR3 sequence is 14 residues long. The junction had 7 bases not matched to a gene; V was cut back by 10 bases and J by 6 bases. Germline values: CDR1 MNHEY, CDR2 SVGAGI.

The chain recombines TRBV11-1 with TRBJ2-4, with D tentatively TRBD1 or TRBD2 (6 bases each). V was shortened by 5 bases and J by 5 bases, with 10 bases between the two germline ends. CDR3 size: 13 residues. Germline CDR1 reads SGHAT; CDR2 reads FQDESV (reference sequence). The DNA of the CDR3 is TGTGCCAGCAGCCTAGGGGGGCAAAACATTCAGTACTTC. Residues: CASSLGGQNIQYF. Supplemented by reference TRBV11-1 and TRBJ2-4, the full variable domain reads EAEVAQSPRYKITEKSQAVAFWCDPISGHATLYWYRQILGQGPELLVQFQDESVVDDSQLPKDRFSAERLKGVDSTLKIQPAELGDSAMYLCASSLGGQNIQYFGAGTRLSVL.

The J gene is TRBJ2-1, the V gene TRBV18, with 8 bases fitting TRBD1. Germline trimming cut 3 bases from V and 10 bases from J; bases unmatched to any gene: 5. Per germline, CDR1 KGHSH and CDR2 LQKENI. CDR3 length equals 13 residues. CDR3 loop: CASSPWTGNEQFF. In DNA, the CDR3 is TGTGCCAGCTCACCCTGGACAGGGAACGAGCAGTTCTTC.

This chain connects TRBV4-1 to TRBJ1-6, with D possibly TRBD1 on 5 matching bases. Germline V gene data show CDR1 as MGHRA and CDR2 as YSYEKL. The CDR3 is 16 residues long. V was cut by 0 bases and J by 9 bases, with 15 bases left in between. CDR3 sequence reads: CASSQEGEGLGSPLHF. The CDR3 bases are TGCGCCAGCAGCCAAGAGGGGGAGGGGTTGGGTTCACCCCTCCACTTT.

The chain joins TRBV7-2 to TRBJ2-7; tentative D call: TRBD2 (6 bases). V dropped 1 base and J dropped 5 bases, with 15 bases sitting between them. The CDR3 totals 15 residues. Germline loops: CDR1 SGHTA, CDR2 FQGNSA. The CDR3 loop is CASSLGGLGIDEQYF. The CDR3 DNA is TGTGCCAGCAGCTTAGGGGGACTGGGGATTGACGAGCAGTACTTC.

The chain carries TRBV7-6 and TRBJ1-6; D call uncertain. The V gene lost 1 base and the J gene lost 4 bases, with 5 bases spanning the gap. Germline CDR1 reads SGHVS; CDR2 reads FNYEAQ. CDR3 length: 14 residues. The CDR3: CASSLGTYNSPLHF. For the CDR3, the DNA is TGTGCCAGCAGCTTAGGGACTTATAATTCACCCCTCCACTTT.

This clone was detected only once. The rearrangement joins TRBV2 to TRBJ1-5; D perhaps matches TRBD1 (5 bases). Trimming took 6 bases from V and 2 from J, leaving 11 bases between them. Germline V CDR1 and CDR2: SNHLY, FYNNEI. The CDR3 contains 14 residues. CDR3 sequence reads: CASRMGRGNQPQHF. The CDR3 bases are TGTGCCAGCAGGATGGGACGGGGCAATCAGCCCCAGCATTTT.

V gene TRBV19 combines with J gene TRBJ2-5, with TRBD1 identical over 7 bases. The CDR3 contains 15 residues. The V segment lost 5 bases and the J segment 5 bases; nucleotides outside the gene matches: 11. Germline V gene sequence: CDR1 LNHDA, CDR2 SQIVND (reference sequence). The CDR3 coding sequence is TGTGCCAGTAGTCCTGGGGACAGTAAGTGGGAGACCCAGTACTTC. Protein sequence: CASSPGDSKWETQYF.

This chain connects TRBV2 to TRBJ1-1, with 7 nucleotides matching TRBD1. The CDR3 is 16 residues long. Germline CDR1 and CDR2: SNHLY and FYNNEI. Losses at the gene ends were 2 bases for V and 1 base for J; bases not matched to a gene: 7. The CDR3 DNA follows: TGTGCCAGCAGTGAAAGGCGGTACAGGGGGAACACTGAAGCTTTCTTT. Amino acid sequence: CASSERRYRGNTEAFF.

V is TRBV7-6 and J is TRBJ2-5; 8 positions match TRBD2. The CDR3 runs 14 residues. V shed 7 bases and J 4 bases; nucleotides not matched to a gene: 8. The germline CDR1 and CDR2 sequences are SGHVS and FNYEAQ. CDR3 nucleotides: TGTGCCAGCACCGACCCCGGGGGGGCAGAGACCCAGTACTTC. The encoded protein is CASTDPGGAETQYF.

The V call is TRBV7-9, the J call TRBJ2-1, with a tentative D call TRBD1 (5 bases). Trimming removed 2 bases at V and 5 bases at J, with 13 bases between. The CDR3 consists of 15 residues. CDR1 is SEHNR, CDR2 FQNEAQ, per germline (reference sequence). CDR3 loop: CASSLIREGHNEQFF. CDR3 in DNA: TGTGCCAGCAGCTTAATCAGGGAAGGTCACAATGAGCAGTTCTTC.

The V gene is TRBV7-9, the J gene TRBJ1-2, with TRBD1 identical over 7 bases. Germline assignment: CDR1 SEHNR and CDR2 FQNEAQ (reference sequence). This CDR3 has 13 amino acids. The V and J ends lost 4 bases and 8 bases, in that order; junction bases with no gene match: 7. CDR3 residues: CASSSDRVGGYTF. The CDR3 DNA follows: TGTGCCAGCAGCTCAGACAGGGTGGGGGGCTACACCTTC.

The chain couples TRBV4-1 to TRBJ2-2; 14 bases match TRBD2. Germline V gene data show CDR1 as MGHRA and CDR2 as YSYEKL. This CDR3 is built from 18 residues. V was clipped by 3 bases and J by 1 base; unmatched bases: 4. The CDR3 region is CASSQGLAGVVNTGELFF. The CDR3 DNA follows: TGCGCCAGCAGCCAGGGACTAGCGGGGGTCGTGAACACCGGGGAGCTGTTTTTT.

V usage is TRBV7-2 and J usage is TRBJ2-3; TRBD1 is a possible D gene (6 bases). The germline V and J ends were trimmed by 7 bases and 6 bases, with 20 bases remaining between them. CDR3 size: 15 residues. Germline lookup yields CDR1 SGHTA and CDR2 FQGNSA. CDR3 sequence: CASKQTQGTLDTQYF. The CDR3, as DNA: TGTGCCAGCAAACAAACACAGGGTACATTGGATACGCAGTATTTT. The full variable domain, in which reference TRBV7-2 and TRBJ2-3 provide the parts outside the CDR3, is GAGVSQSPSNKVTEKGKDVELRCDPISGHTALYWYRQSLGQGLEFLIYFQGNSAPDKSGLPSDRFSAERTGGSVSTLTIQRTQQEDSAVYLCASKQTQGTLDTQYFGPGTRLTVL.